This T cell receptor beta chain was sequenced in a study of OX40 agonist ivuxolimab in advanced cancers. The study, taken as a whole, reports: Researchers report that CD8+ T cells had, on average, more expanded clones than CD4+.

In the case of this clone: Its antigen is not known.

Method: immunoSEQ multiplex PCR; TCRdb's copy keeps in-frame clones and lacks some. This sample has under 80,000 clones, with approximately 82% found just once. The source of this sequence is an adult with an advanced solid tumor such as melanoma, head and neck, liver or kidney cancer. The source material was CD4+ or CD8+ T cells sorted from blood, sampled in a trial of the OX40 agonist ivuxolimab.

The CDR3 loop is CASSPTGRVKFF. The CDR3 DNA reads as TGCGCCAGCAGCCCTACAGGGCGCGTTAAGTTCTTC. The chain employs TRBV5-1 and TRBJ2-1; D possibly corresponds to TRBD1 (6 bases). Germline V gives CDR1 SGHRS, CDR2 YFSETQ. With 4 bases removed from V and 14 bases from J, the gap between germline ends came to 16 bases. CDR3 length: 12 amino acids.